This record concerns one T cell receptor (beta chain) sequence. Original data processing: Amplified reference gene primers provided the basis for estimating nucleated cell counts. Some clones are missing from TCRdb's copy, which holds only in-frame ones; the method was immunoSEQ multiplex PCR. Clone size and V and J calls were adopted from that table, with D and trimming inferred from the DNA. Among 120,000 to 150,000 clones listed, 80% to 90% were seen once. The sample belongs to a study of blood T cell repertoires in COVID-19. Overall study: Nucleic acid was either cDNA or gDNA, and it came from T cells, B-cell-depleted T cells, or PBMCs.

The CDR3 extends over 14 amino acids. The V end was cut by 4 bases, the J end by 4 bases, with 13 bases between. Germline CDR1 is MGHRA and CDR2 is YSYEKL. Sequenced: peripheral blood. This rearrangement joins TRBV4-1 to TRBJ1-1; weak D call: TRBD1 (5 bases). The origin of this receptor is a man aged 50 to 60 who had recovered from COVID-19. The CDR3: CASSRQGSSTEAFF. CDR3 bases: TGCGCCAGCAGCCGGCAGGGTTCCTCCACTGAAGCTTTCTTT.